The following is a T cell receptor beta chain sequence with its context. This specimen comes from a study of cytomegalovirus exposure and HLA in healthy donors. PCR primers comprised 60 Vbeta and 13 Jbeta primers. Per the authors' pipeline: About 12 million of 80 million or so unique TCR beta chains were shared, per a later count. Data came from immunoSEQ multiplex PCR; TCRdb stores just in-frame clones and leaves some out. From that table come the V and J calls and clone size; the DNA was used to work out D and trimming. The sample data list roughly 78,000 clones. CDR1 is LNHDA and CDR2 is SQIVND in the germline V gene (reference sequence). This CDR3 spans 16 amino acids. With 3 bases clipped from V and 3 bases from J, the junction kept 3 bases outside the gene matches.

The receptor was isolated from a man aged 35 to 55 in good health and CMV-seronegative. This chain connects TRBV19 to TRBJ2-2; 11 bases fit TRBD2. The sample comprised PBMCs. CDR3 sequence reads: CASSISGGADTGELFF. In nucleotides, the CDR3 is TGTGCCAGTAGTATTAGCGGGGGGGCGGACACCGGGGAGCTGTTTTTT.